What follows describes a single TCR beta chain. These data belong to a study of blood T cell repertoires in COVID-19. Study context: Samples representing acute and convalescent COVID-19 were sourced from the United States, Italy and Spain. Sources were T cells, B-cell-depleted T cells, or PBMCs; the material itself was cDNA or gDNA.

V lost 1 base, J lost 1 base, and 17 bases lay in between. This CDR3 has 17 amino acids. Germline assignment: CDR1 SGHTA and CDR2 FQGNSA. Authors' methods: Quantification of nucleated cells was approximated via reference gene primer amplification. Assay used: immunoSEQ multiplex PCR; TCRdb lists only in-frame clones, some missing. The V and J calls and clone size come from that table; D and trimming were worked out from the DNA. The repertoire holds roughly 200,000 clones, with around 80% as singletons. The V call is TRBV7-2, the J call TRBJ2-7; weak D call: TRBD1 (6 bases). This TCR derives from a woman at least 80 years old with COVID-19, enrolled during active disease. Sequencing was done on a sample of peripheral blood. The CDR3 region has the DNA TGTGCCAGCAGCTTAGAACAGGGTTTCTACCTTTCCTACGAGCAGTACTTC. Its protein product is CASSLEQGFYLSYEQYF.